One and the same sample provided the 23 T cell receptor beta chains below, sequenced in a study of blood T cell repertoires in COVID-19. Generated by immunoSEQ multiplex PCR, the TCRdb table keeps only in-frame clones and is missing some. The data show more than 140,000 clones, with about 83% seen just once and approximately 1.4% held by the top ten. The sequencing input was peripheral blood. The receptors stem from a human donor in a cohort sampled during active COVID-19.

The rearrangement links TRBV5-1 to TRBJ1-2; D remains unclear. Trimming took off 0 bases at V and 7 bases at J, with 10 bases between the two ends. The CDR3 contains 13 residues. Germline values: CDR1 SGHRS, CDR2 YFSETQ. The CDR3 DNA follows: TGCGCCAGCAGCTTGGAATTGGCCGCTGGCTACACCTTC. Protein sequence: CASSLELAAGYTF.

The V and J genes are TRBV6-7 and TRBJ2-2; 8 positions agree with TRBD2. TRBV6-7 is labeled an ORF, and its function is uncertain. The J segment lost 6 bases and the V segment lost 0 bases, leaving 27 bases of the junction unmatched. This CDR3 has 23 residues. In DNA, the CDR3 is TGTGCCAGCAGTTACTCGAAGGTGTTGTGCCGGGAGGGCCGTAGGATTTACGCCGGGGAGCTGTTTTTT. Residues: CASSYSKVLCREGRRIYAGELFF.

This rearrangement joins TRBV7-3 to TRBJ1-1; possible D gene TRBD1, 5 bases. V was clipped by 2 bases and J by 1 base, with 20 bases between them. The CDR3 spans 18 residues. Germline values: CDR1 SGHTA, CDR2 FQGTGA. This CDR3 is CASSLASWGSTRNTEAFF. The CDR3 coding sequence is TGTGCCAGCAGCTTAGCTTCTTGGGGCAGTACCCGGAACACTGAAGCTTTCTTT.

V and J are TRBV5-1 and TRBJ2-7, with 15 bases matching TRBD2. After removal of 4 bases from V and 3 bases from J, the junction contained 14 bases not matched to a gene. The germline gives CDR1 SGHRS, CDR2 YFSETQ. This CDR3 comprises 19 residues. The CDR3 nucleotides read TGCGCCAGCAGCCCTACGGGACTAGCGGGAGGTCTCACGATCTACGAGCAGTACTTC. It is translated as CASSPTGLAGGLTIYEQYF.

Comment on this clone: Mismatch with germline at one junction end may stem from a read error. CDR3 in amino acids: CASSPRAGSNTGELFF. The CDR3 DNA sequence: TGTGCTAGCAGTCCCCGAGCGGGGTCGAACACCGGGGAGCTGTTTTTT. The chain recombines TRBV7-7 with TRBJ2-2; 7 bases fit TRBD2. Germline CDR1 SSHAT, CDR2 FNYEAQ (reference sequence). The CDR3 covers 16 residues.

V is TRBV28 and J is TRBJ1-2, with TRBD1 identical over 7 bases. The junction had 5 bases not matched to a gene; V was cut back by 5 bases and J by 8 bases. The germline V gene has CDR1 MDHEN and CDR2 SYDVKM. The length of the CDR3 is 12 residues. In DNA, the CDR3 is TGTGCCAGCAGTACAAGACAGGGAGGCTACACCTTC. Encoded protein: CASSTRQGGYTF.

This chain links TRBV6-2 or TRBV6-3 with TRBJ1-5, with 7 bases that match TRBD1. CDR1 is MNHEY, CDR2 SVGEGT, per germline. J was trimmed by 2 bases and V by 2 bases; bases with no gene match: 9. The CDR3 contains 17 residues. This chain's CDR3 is CASSYPTDRAGNQPQHF. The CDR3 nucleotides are TGTGCCAGCAGTTACCCAACTGACAGGGCCGGCAATCAGCCCCAGCATTTT.

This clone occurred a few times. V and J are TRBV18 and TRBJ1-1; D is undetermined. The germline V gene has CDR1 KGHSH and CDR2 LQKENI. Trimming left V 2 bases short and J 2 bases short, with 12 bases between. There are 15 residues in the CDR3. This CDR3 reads CASSPGEGVNTEAFF. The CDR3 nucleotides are TGTGCCAGCTCACCAGGCGAGGGAGTAAACACTGAAGCTTTCTTT.

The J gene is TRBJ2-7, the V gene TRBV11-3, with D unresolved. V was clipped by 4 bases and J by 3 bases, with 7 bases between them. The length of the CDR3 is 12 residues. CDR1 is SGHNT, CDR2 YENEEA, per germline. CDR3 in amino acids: CASSSSGYEQYF. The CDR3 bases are TGTGCCAGCAGCTCCTCCGGCTACGAGCAGTACTTC.

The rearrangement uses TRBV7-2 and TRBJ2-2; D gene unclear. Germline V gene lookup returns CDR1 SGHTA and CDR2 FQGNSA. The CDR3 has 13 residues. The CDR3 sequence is CAGRPSNTGELFF. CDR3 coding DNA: TGTGCGGGCAGGCCATCGAACACCGGGGAGCTGTTTTTT. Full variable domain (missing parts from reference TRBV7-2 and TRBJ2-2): GAGVSQSPSNKVTEKGKDVELRCDPISGHTALYWYRQSLGQGLEFLIYFQGNSAPDKSGLPSDRFSAERTGGSVSTLTIQRTQQEDSAVYLCAGRPSNTGELFFGEGSRLTVL.

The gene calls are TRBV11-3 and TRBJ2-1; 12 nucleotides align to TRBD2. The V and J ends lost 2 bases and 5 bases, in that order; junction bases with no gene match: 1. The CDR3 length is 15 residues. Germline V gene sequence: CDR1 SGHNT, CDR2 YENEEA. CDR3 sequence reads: CASSLLAGGNNEQFF. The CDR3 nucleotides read TGTGCCAGCAGCTTACTAGCGGGAGGGAACAATGAGCAGTTCTTC.

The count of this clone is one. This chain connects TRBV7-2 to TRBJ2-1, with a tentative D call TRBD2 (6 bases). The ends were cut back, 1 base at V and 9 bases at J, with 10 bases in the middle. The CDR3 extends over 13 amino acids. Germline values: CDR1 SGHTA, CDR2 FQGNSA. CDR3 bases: TGTGCCAGCAGCTTAGGGAGGGGACTTGAGCAGTTCTTC. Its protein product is CASSLGRGLEQFF.

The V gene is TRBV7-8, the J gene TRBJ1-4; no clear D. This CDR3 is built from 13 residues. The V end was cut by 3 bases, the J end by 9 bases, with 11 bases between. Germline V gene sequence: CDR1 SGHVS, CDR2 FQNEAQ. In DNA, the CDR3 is TGTGCCAGCAGCTTCCCGCCCAGTAAAAAACTGTTTTTT. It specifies CASSFPPSKKLFF.

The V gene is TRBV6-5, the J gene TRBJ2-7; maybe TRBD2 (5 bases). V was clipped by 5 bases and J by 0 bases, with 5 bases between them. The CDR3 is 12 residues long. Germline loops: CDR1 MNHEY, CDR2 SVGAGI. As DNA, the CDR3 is TGTGCCAGCAGTCGGGACTCCTACGAGCAGTACTTC. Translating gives CASSRDSYEQYF.

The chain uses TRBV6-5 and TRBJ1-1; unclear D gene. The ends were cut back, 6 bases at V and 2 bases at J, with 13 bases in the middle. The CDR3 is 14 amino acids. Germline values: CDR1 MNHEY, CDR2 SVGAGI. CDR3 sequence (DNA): TGTGCCAGCAGGGGGAGCTCTTTTAACACTGAAGCTTTCTTT. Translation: CASRGSSFNTEAFF.

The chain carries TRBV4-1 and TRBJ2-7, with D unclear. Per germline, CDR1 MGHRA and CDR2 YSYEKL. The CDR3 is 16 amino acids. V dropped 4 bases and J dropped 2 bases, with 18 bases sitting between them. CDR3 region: CASSLDQQTTAYEQYF. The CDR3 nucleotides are TGCGCCAGCAGCCTAGACCAGCAGACGACTGCCTACGAGCAGTACTTC.

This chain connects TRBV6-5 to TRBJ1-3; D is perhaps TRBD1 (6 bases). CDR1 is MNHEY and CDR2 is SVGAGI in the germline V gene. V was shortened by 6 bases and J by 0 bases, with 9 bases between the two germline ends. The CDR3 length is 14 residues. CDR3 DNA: TGTGCCAGCAGCATACAGGGCTCTGGAAACACCATATATTTT. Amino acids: CASSIQGSGNTIYF.

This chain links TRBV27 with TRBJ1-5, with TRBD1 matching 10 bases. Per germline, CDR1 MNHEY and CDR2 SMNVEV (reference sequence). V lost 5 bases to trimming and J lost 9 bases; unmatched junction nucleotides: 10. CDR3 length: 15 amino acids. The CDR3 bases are TGTGCCAGCAGTCCAGGGACAGGGGACCGCCCGCCCCAGCATTTT. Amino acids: CASSPGTGDRPPQHF.

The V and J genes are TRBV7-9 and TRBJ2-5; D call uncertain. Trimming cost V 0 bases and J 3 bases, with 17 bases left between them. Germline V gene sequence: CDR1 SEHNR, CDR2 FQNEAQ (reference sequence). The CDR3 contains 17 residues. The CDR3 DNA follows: TGTGCCAGCAGCTTAGCCGGCCTGGGTCGAGAGGAAGAGACCCAGTACTTC. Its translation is CASSLAGLGREEETQYF.

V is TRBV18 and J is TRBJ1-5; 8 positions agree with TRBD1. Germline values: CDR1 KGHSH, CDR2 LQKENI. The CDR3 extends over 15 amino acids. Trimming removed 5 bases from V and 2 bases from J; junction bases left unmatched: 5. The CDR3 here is CASSTTGVRNQPQHF. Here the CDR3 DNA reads TGTGCCAGCTCAACGACAGGGGTACGCAATCAGCCCCAGCATTTT.

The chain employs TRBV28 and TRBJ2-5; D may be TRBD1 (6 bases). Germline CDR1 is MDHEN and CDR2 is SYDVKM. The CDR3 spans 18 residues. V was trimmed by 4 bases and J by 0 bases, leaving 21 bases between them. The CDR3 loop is CASSSAAAGAKYQETQYF. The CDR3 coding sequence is TGTGCCAGCAGTTCTGCTGCCGCAGGGGCTAAGTACCAAGAGACCCAGTACTTC.

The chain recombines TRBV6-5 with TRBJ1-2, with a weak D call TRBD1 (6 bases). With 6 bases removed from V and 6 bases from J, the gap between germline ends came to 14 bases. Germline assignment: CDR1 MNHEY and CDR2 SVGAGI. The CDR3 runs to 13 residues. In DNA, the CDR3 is TGTGCCAGCAGGCCCGACAGGCGAAATGGCTACACCTTC. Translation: CASRPDRRNGYTF.

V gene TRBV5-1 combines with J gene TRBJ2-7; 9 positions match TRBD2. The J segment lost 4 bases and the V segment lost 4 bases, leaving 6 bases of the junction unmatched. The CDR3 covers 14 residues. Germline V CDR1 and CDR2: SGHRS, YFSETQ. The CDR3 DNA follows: TGCGCCAGCAGCGTAGCGGGAGAGGAATACGAGCAGTACTTC. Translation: CASSVAGEEYEQYF.